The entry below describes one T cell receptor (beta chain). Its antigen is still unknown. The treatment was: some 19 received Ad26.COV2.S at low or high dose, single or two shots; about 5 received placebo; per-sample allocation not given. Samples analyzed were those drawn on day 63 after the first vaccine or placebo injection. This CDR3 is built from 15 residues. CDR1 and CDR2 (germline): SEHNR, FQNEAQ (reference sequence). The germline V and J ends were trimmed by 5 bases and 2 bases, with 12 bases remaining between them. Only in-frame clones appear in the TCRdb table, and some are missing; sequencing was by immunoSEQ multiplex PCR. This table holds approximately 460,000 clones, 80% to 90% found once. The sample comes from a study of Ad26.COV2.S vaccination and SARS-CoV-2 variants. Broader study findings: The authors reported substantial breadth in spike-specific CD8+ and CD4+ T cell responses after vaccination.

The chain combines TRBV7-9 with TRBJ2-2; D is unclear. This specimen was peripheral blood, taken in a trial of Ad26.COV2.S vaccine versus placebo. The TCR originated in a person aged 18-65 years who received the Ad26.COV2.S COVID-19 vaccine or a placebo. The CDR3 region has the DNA TGTGCCAGCAGCGAAAACAGACCCAACACCGGGGAGCTGTTTTTT. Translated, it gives CASSENRPNTGELFF.